This T cell receptor beta chain was recovered during a study of blood T cell repertoires in COVID-19. CDR1 and CDR2 from the germline V gene are SQVTM and ANQGSEA. CDR3 size: 13 residues. The V end was cut by 6 bases, the J end by 4 bases, with 15 bases between. TCRdb keeps only in-frame clones here, not all; method: immunoSEQ multiplex PCR. The table shows roughly 150,000 clones, with 85% to 90% occurring only once. The sample was peripheral blood. This receptor was obtained from a woman between 40 and 55 years old with acute or convalescent COVID-19. The chain links TRBV29-1 to TRBJ1-1, with D possibly matching TRBD1 (5 bases). The CDR3 here is CSVQQDWVTEAFF. CDR3 sequence (DNA): TGCAGCGTACAACAGGATTGGGTCACTGAAGCTTTCTTT.